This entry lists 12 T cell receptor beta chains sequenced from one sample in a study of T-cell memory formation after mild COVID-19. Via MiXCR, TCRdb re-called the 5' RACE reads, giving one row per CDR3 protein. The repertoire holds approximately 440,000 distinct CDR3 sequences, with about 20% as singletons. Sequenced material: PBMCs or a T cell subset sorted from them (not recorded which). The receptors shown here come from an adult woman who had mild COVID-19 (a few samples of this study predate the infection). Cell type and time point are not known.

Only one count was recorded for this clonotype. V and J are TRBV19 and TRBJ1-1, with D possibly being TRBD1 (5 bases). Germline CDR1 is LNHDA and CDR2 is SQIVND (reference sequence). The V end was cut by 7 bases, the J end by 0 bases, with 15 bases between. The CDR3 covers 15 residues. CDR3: CASKRQREMNTEAFF. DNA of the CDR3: TGTGCCAGTAAACGACAGCGGGAGATGAACACTGAAGCTTTCTTT.

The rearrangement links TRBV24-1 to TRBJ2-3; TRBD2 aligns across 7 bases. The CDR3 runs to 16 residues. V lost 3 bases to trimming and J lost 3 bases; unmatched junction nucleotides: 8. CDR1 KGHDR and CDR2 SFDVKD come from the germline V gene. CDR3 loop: CATSDPSGGRTDTQYF. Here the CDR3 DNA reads TGTGCCACCAGTGATCCTTCGGGGGGAAGGACAGATACGCAGTATTTT.

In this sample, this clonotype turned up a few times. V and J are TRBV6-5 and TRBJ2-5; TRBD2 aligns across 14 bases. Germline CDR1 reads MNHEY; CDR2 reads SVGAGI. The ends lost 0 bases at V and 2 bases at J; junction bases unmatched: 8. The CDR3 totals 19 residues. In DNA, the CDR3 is TGTGCCAGCAGTTACTCGATAGGGACTAGCGGGGGACCTCAAGAGACCCAGTACTTC. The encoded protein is CASSYSIGTSGGPQETQYF.

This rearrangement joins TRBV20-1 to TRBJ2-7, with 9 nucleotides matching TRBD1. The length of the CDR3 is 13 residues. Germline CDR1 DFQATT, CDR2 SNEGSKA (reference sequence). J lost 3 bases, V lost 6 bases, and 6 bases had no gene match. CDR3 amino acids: CSAPLGQGYEQYF. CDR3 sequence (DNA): TGCAGTGCCCCGTTGGGACAGGGCTACGAGCAGTACTTC.

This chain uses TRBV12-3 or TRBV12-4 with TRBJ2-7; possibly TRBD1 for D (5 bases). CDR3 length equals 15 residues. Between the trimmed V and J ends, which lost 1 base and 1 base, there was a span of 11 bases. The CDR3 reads CASSLGGLPSYEQYF. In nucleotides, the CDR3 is TGTGCCAGCAGTTTAGGGGGCCTCCCATCCTACGAGCAGTACTTC.

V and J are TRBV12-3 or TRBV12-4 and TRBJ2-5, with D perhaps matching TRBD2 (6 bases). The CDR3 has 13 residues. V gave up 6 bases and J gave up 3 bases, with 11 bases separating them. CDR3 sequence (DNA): TGTGCCAGCAGAGTAGGGGAGGAAGAGACCCAGTACTTC. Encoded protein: CASRVGEEETQYF.

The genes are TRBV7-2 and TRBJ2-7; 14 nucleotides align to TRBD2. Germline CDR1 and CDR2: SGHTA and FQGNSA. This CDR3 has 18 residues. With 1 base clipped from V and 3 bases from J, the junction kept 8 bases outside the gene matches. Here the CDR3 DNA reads TGTGCCAGCAGCTTAGGCCGTCGGGGACTAGCGGGAGACTACGAGCAGTACTTC. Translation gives CASSLGRRGLAGDYEQYF.

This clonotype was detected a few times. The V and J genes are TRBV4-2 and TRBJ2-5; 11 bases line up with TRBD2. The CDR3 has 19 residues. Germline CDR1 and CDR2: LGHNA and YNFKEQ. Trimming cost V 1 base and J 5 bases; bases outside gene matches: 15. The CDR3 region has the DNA TGTGCCAGCAGCCAAGGGGGACTAGCGGATTACGCCTCCCGGGAGACCCAGTACTTC. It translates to CASSQGGLADYASRETQYF.

Here the CDR3 reads CAISDTRRSSGISWETQYF. The DNA for the CDR3 is TGTGCCATCAGTGATACAAGGAGGTCTAGCGGGATCTCGTGGGAGACCCAGTACTTC. V is TRBV10-3 and J is TRBJ2-5; 9 bases align to TRBD2. The CDR3 has 19 residues. Losses at the gene ends were 3 bases for V and 5 bases for J; bases not matched to a gene: 19. Germline CDR1 ENHRY, CDR2 SYGVKD.

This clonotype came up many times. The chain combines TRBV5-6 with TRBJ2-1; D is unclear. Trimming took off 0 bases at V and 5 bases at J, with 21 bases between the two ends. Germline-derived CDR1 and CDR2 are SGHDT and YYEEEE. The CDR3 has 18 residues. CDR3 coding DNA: TGTGCCAGCAGCTTGGTGGTAGTCCAGCCCATCACTAACAATGAGCAGTTCTTC. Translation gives CASSLVVVQPITNNEQFF. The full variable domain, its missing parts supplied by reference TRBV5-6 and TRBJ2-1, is DAGVTQSPTHLIKTRGQQVTLRCSPKSGHDTVSWYQQALGQGPQFIFQYYEEEERQRGNFPDRFSGHQFPNYSSELNVNALLLGDSALYLCASSLVVVQPITNNEQFFGPGTRLTVL.

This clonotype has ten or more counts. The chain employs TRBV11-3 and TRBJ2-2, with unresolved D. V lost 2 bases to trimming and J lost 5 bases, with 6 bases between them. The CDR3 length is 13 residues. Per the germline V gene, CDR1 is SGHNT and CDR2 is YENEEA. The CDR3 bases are TGTGCCAGCAGCTTACCCGGAACCGGGGAGCTGTTTTTT. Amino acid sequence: CASSLPGTGELFF.

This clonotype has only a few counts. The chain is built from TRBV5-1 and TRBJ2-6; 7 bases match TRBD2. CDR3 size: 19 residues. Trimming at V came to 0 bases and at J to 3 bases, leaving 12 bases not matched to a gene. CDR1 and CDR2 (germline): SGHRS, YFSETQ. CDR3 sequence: CASSLVPAGSRGGANVLTF. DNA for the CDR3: TGCGCCAGCAGCTTGGTACCAGCGGGATCTCGAGGTGGGGCCAACGTCCTGACTTTC. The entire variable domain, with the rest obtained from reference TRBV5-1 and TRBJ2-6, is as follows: KAGVTQTPRYLIKTRGQQVTLSCSPISGHRSVSWYQQTPGQGLQFLFEYFSETQRNKGNFPGRFSGRQFSNSRSEMNVSTLELGDSALYLCASSLVPAGSRGGANVLTFGAGSRLTVL.